This T cell receptor (beta chain) is from a study of T cells in Graves' hyperthyroidism and ophthalmopathy. Study observations and caveats: Ophthalmopathy was identified by the model a median approximately 6.4 months ahead of onset. A model built on 13 V-J features separated ophthalmopathy from stable hyperthyroidism.

Among the patients, aged 18 to 65, hyperthyroidism was newly diagnosed and had lasted under 2 months. Roughly 9.1 ml of fresh peripheral blood supplied the PBMCs. Trimming pared 1 base from V and 0 bases from J, leaving 13 bases between. Germline assignment: CDR1 DFQATT and CDR2 SNEGSKA (reference sequence). CDR3 length: 15 amino acids. Of note for this clonotype: Its antigen is unknown. A much larger clone differs by one base, so this may be a read error. Here the CDR3 omits its conserved ending phenylalanine or tryptophan, so a read error is the likely source.

From RNA transcripts, TCR beta CDR3 regions were amplified. The TCR CDR3 first-round RT-PCR relied on the HTBI primer set. TCRdb processed the multiplex PCR reads anew with MiXCR; each CDR3 protein has one entry. The profile shows approximately 640,000 distinct CDR3 sequences, around a sixth of them singletons. The sequenced sample was blood. The receptor comes from a man between 45 and 60 years old with Graves' hyperthyroidism. The V call is TRBV20-1, the J call TRBJ2-7; D may be TRBD1 or TRBD2 (5 bases each). The chain's CDR3 is CSARGGGLSSYEQYY. CDR3 in DNA: TGCAGTGCTAGAGGGGGCGGACTGAGCTCCTACGAGCAGTACTAC.